The 25 T cell receptor beta chains reported below all come from one sample, sequenced in a study of a mutant IDH1 vaccine in newly diagnosed glioma. Time point defined: week 35, safety follow-up. Every vaccination contained 300 ug of the mutant IDH1 20-mer peptide and was paired with topical imiquimod. This table comes from immunoSEQ multiplex PCR, and its TCRdb copy is limited to in-frame clones, with some not included. The sample includes around 53,000 clones, 65% to 80% of them seen just once. Their recognized antigens are unknown. Sequenced material: PBMCs, taken from a glioma patient whose treatment included an IDH1 peptide vaccine. All receptors come from a man in his forties or fifties with glioma.

This clone was recorded once. The chain is built from TRBV14 and TRBJ2-2, with 8 bases aligning to TRBD1. Germline V gene data show CDR1 as SGHDN and CDR2 as FVKESK. This CDR3 is built from 16 residues. With 4 bases clipped from V and 6 bases from J, the junction kept 10 bases outside the gene matches. The CDR3 loop reads CASSLHQTGVSGELFF. In DNA, the CDR3 is TGTGCCAGCAGCCTCCACCAGACAGGGGTTTCCGGGGAGCTGTTTTTT.

This clone was detected once. A far more abundant clone sits one base away, making this likely a read error. The chain joins TRBV2 to TRBJ1-2; 7 bases line up with TRBD1. J was trimmed by 3 bases and V by 4 bases; bases with no gene match: 2. The CDR3 is 13 amino acids. Germline V gene lookup returns CDR1 SNHLY and CDR2 FYNNEI. CDR3 protein: CASSGTGDYGYTF. The CDR3 DNA is TGTGCCAGCAGTGGCACAGGGGACTATGGCTACACCTTC.

This sequence joins TRBV7-9 and TRBJ2-2; 9 bases agree with TRBD1. The CDR3 contains 16 residues. J gave up 4 bases and V 3 bases, and 6 bases lay outside the gene matches. The germline V gene has CDR1 SEHNR and CDR2 FQNEAQ (reference sequence). As DNA, the CDR3 is TGTGCCAGCAGCTTCCGCAAACAGGGGGCCACCGGGGAGCTGTTTTTT. Translation: CASSFRKQGATGELFF.

V is TRBV7-9 and J is TRBJ2-7; D is undetermined. Trimming left V 5 bases short and J 2 bases short, with 13 bases between. CDR1 and CDR2 from the germline V gene are SEHNR and FQNEAQ (reference sequence). This CDR3 spans 14 amino acids. In DNA, the CDR3 is TGTGCCAGCAGCCACGGATTTGTTACCTACGAGCAGTACTTC. Its protein is CASSHGFVTYEQYF.

The V call is TRBV5-1, the J call TRBJ2-7, with D possibly TRBD2 on 7 matching bases. CDR3 length equals 14 residues. Trimming removed 4 bases from V and 7 bases from J, with 18 bases in between. From germline, CDR1 is SGHRS and CDR2 YFSETQ. CDR3 nucleotide sequence: TGCGCCAGCAGCCCCGCGGTCGGGGGGCGTGAGCAGTACTTC. Protein product: CASSPAVGGREQYF. The whole variable domain, remainder taken from reference TRBV5-1 and TRBJ2-7, is KAGVTQTPRYLIKTRGQQVTLSCSPISGHRSVSWYQQTPGQGLQFLFEYFSETQRNKGNFPGRFSGRQFSNSRSEMNVSTLELGDSALYLCASSPAVGGREQYFGPGTRLTVT.

The chain employs TRBV5-1 and TRBJ2-3, with D possibly being TRBD1 or TRBD2 (6 bases each). Germline V lookup: CDR1 SGHRS, CDR2 YFSETQ. V was clipped by 2 bases and J by 1 base, with 23 bases between them. The CDR3 length is 19 residues. The CDR3 DNA reads TGCGCCAGCAGCTTTTTCTTTCTGAGTAGGGGGGCGGGCACAGATACGCAGTATTTT. This encodes CASSFFFLSRGAGTDTQYF.

The J gene is TRBJ1-3, the V gene TRBV19; tentative D call: TRBD1 (5 bases). This CDR3 contains 18 residues. Germline values: CDR1 LNHDA, CDR2 SQIVND (reference sequence). V gave up 6 bases and J gave up 1 base, with 22 bases separating them. CDR3 nucleotide sequence: TGTGCCAGTAGGAAAGCACCGGGACTTTCTAGATCTGGAAACACCATATATTTT. It encodes CASRKAPGLSRSGNTIYF.

This clone has a single count. The chain uses TRBV5-1 and TRBJ2-7, with unresolved D. Trimming removed 2 bases from V and 0 bases from J, with 6 bases in between. Germline loops: CDR1 SGHRS, CDR2 YFSETQ. This CDR3 region has 13 residues. For the CDR3, the DNA is TGCGCCAGCAGCTTTGGAAGCTCCTACGAGCAGTACTTC. It yields the protein CASSFGSSYEQYF.

V usage is TRBV20-1 and J usage is TRBJ1-2; no clear D. This CDR3 spans 11 amino acids. The V gene's germline CDR1 is DFQATT and CDR2 SNEGSKA (reference sequence). The V and J ends lost 3 bases and 7 bases respectively, with 9 bases between them. The CDR3 here is CSARQVGGYTF. The CDR3, as DNA: TGCAGTGCTAGGCAGGTCGGTGGCTACACCTTC.

This clone has more than one count but fewer than ten. The gene calls are TRBV6-5 and TRBJ2-3; D perhaps matches TRBD2 (7 bases). The germline CDR1 and CDR2 sequences are MNHEY and SVGAGI. This CDR3 has 13 amino acids. The V end was cut by 6 bases, the J end by 10 bases, with 17 bases between. The CDR3 reads CASRQGPAGAQYF. CDR3 nucleotide sequence: TGTGCCAGCAGGCAGGGGCCCGCGGGGGCGCAGTATTTT.

This clone was recorded a few times. V is TRBV19 and J is TRBJ2-1, with a possible D match to TRBD1 (6 bases). Germline CDR1 reads LNHDA; CDR2 reads SQIVND (reference sequence). V lost 7 bases and J 3 bases, leaving 13 bases between the germline ends. This CDR3 spans 14 amino acids. The chain's CDR3 is CASNNRVLYNEQFF. The CDR3 nucleotides read TGTGCCAGTAACAACAGGGTTCTCTACAATGAGCAGTTCTTC.

J is TRBJ1-5 and V is TRBV15, with 9 bases aligning to TRBD1. Germline V gene sequence: CDR1 LNHNV, CDR2 YYDKDF (reference sequence). This CDR3 comprises 17 residues. J lost 5 bases, V lost 0 bases, and 8 bases had no gene match. The CDR3 loop reads CATSRDPPGQGDQPQHF. The CDR3 DNA follows: TGTGCCACCAGCAGAGACCCACCGGGACAGGGTGATCAGCCCCAGCATTTT.

The chain joins TRBV18 to TRBJ2-1, with TRBD1 matching 7 bases. Germline trimming cut 2 bases from V and 7 bases from J; bases unmatched to any gene: 11. Per germline, CDR1 KGHSH and CDR2 LQKENI. The CDR3 consists of 16 residues. CDR3 nucleotide sequence: TGTGCCAGCTCACCAGTTGAGGGGGCGCTAGGAAATGAGCAGTTCTTC. Residues: CASSPVEGALGNEQFF. The full variable domain, completed using reference TRBV18 and TRBJ2-1, is NAGVMQNPRHLVRRRGQEARLRCSPMKGHSHVYWYRQLPEEGLKFMVYLQKENIIDESGMPKERFSAEFPKEGPSILRIQQVVRGDSAAYFCASSPVEGALGNEQFFGPGTRLTVL.

The CDR3 coding sequence is TGCAGCGGAAGCTCTAGCGGCCTGCAAGAGACCCAGTACTTC. Protein: CSGSSSGLQETQYF. This chain connects TRBV29-1 to TRBJ2-5, with 7 bases lining up with TRBD2. The CDR3 is made up of 14 amino acids. The germline gives CDR1 SQVTM, CDR2 ANQGSEA. V dropped 7 bases and J dropped 2; count of bases not matched to a gene: 10.

This clone was counted only a few times. The rearrangement uses TRBV5-4 and TRBJ2-1, with 14 bases that match TRBD2. Germline lookup yields CDR1 SGHNT and CDR2 YYREEE (reference sequence). The CDR3 contains 16 residues. Trimming removed 4 bases from V and 9 bases from J; junction bases left unmatched: 9. The CDR3 loop is CASSAGTSGGRTEQFF. For the CDR3, the DNA is TGTGCCAGCAGCGCCGGGACTAGCGGGGGAAGGACTGAGCAGTTCTTC.

The chain combines TRBV4-1 with TRBJ2-3; TRBD1 might be the D (6 bases). CDR1 and CDR2 (germline): MGHRA, YSYEKL. CDR3 size: 17 residues. Trimming pared 8 bases from V and 0 bases from J, leaving 21 bases between. The CDR3 protein is CASRPTGQKTSTDTQYF. CDR3 coding DNA: TGCGCCAGCCGGCCCACAGGACAGAAAACTAGCACAGATACGCAGTATTTT.

The chain joins TRBV18 to TRBJ1-1, with 7 bases lining up with TRBD1. The CDR3 runs to 14 residues. Germline V lookup: CDR1 KGHSH, CDR2 LQKENI. V shed 5 bases and J 8 bases; nucleotides not matched to a gene: 11. The CDR3 region is CASSGTRDSDEAFF. In DNA, the CDR3 is TGTGCCAGCTCAGGAACCCGGGACAGCGACGAAGCTTTCTTT.

This chain joins TRBV4-2 and TRBJ1-1; D uncertain. Germline CDR1 LGHNA, CDR2 YNFKEQ. V lost 0 bases and J 1 base, leaving 3 bases between the germline ends. The CDR3 contains 13 residues. As DNA, the CDR3 is TGTGCCAGCAGCCAAGAGTCGAACACTGAAGCTTTCTTT. This gives the protein CASSQESNTEAFF.

This clone showed up just a few times. The chain is built from TRBV4-1 and TRBJ1-5; D not resolved. The CDR3 length is 14 residues. Germline V gives CDR1 MGHRA, CDR2 YSYEKL. V lost 0 bases and J 7 bases, leaving 10 bases between the germline ends. CDR3 loop: CASSQEEGLQPQHF. For the CDR3, the DNA is TGCGCCAGCAGCCAAGAGGAGGGTCTCCAGCCCCAGCATTTT.

For this clone: Other DNA sequences in this specimen translate into the identical CDR3. The J gene is TRBJ1-3, the V gene TRBV6-5; no clear D gene. The germline gives CDR1 MNHEY, CDR2 SVGAGI. Deletions cut 7 bases from V and 4 bases from J, with 5 bases between. This CDR3 spans 11 amino acids. The CDR3 loop is CASIRGNTIYF. CDR3 in DNA: TGTGCCAGCATCCGAGGAAACACCATATATTTT.

This clone was detected only once. The rearrangement uses TRBV12-5 and TRBJ1-4; D gene ambiguous. This CDR3 has 13 residues. V dropped 8 bases and J dropped 7 bases, with 14 bases sitting between them. Germline V lookup: CDR1 LGHNT, CDR2 FRNRAP. The CDR3 nucleotides are TGTGCTAGTAATTCGGGCCTTGGTGAAAAACTGTTTTTT. It encodes CASNSGLGEKLFF.

The chain employs TRBV6-5 and TRBJ1-2; D possibly corresponds to TRBD1 (5 bases). Trimming removed 0 bases at V and 7 bases at J, with 12 bases between. The germline V gene has CDR1 MNHEY and CDR2 SVGAGI. CDR3 length: 14 residues. CDR3 coding DNA: TGTGCCAGCAGTTACTCGTGGCGGGACTCTGGCTACACCTTC. It specifies CASSYSWRDSGYTF.

This clone was recorded a few times. This chain joins TRBV29-1 and TRBJ2-2; D unclear. CDR1 is SQVTM and CDR2 is ANQGSEA in the germline V gene. Trimming removed 1 base at V and 1 base at J, with 7 bases between. The length of the CDR3 is 14 residues. The DNA for the CDR3 is TGCAGCGTTGAAGTTGACGTGAACACCGGGGAGCTGTTTTTT. It is translated as CSVEVDVNTGELFF.

This clone was observed a few times. The V and J genes are TRBV11-1 and TRBJ1-1; no clear D. V was trimmed by 3 bases and J by 1 base, leaving 6 bases between them. Germline CDR1 reads SGHAT; CDR2 reads FQDESV (reference sequence). CDR3 length: 13 residues. CDR3 protein: CASSFFENTEAFF. CDR3 DNA sequence: TGTGCCAGCAGCTTCTTTGAGAACACTGAAGCTTTCTTT.

The chain has TRBV19 and TRBJ1-2; D remains ambiguous. The CDR3 consists of 13 residues. V dropped 1 base and J dropped 7 bases, with 10 bases sitting between them. Germline V gene data show CDR1 as LNHDA and CDR2 as SQIVND (reference sequence). The CDR3 sequence is CASSIGPGSGYTF. The CDR3 DNA reads TGTGCCAGTAGTATAGGTCCGGGTTCTGGCTACACCTTC.